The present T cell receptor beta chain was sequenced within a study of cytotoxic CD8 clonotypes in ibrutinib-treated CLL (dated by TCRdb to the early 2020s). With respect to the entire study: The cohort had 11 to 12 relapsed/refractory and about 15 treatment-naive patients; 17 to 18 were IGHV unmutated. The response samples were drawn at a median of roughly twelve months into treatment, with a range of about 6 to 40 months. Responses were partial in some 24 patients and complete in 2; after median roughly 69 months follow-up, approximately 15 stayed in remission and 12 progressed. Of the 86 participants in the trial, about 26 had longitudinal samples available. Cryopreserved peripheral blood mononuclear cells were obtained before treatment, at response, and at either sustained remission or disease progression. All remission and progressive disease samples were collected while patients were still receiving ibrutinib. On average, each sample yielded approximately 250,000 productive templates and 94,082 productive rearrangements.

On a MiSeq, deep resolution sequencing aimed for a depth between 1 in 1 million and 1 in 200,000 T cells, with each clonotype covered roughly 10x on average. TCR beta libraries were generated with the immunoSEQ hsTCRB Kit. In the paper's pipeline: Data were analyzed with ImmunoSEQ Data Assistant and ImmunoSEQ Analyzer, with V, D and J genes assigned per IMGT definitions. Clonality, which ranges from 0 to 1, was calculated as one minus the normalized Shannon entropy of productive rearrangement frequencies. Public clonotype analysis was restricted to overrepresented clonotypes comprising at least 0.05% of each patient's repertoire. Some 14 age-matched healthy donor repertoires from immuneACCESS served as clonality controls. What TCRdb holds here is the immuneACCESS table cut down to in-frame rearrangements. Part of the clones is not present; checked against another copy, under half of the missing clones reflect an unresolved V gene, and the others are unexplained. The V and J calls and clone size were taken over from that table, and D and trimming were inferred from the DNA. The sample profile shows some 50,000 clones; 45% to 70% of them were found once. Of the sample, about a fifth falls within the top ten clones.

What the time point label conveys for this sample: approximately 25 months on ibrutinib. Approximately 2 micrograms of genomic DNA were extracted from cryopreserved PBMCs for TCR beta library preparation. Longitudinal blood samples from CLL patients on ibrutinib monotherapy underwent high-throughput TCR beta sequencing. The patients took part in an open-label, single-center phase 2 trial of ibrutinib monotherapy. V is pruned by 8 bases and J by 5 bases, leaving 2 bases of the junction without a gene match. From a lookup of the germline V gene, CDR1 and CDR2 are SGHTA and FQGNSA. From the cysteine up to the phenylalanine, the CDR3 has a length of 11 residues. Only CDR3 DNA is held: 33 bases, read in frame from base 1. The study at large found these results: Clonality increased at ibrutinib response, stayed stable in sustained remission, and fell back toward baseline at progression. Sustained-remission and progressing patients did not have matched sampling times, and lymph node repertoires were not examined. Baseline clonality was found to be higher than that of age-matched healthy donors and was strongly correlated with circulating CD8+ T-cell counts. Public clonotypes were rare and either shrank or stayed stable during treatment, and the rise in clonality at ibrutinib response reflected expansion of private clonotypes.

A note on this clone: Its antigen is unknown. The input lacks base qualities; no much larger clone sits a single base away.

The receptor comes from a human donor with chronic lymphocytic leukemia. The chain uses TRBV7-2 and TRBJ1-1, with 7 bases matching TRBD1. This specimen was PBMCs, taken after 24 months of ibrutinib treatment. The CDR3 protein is CASAQGTEAFF. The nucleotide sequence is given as TGTGCCAGCGCACAGGGGACTGAAGCTTTCTTT.